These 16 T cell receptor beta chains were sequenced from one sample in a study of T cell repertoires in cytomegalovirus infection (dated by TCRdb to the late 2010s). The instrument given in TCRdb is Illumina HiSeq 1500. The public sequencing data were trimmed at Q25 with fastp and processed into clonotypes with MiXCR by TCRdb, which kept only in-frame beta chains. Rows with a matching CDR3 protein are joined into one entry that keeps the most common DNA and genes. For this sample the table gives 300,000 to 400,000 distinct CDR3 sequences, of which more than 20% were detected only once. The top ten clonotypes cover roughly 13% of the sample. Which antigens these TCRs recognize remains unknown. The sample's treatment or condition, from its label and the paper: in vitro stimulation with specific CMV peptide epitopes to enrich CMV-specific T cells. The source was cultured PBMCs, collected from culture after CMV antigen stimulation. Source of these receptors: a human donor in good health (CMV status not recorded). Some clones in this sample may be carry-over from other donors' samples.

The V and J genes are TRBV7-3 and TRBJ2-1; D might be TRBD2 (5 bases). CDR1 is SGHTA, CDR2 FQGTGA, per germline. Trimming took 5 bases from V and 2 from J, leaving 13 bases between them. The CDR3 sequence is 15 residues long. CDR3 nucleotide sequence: TGTGCCAGCAGCCCCTTTTCCGGGACCTACAATGAGCAGTTCTTC. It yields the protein CASSPFSGTYNEQFF.

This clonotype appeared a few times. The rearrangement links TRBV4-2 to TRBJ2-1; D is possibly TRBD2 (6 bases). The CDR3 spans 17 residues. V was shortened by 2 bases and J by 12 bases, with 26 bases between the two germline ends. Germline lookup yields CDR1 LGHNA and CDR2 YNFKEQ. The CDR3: CASSQRTSGDASSGQFF. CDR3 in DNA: TGTGCCAGCAGCCAACGCACGTCGGGGGACGCCAGCTCAGGGCAGTTCTTC.

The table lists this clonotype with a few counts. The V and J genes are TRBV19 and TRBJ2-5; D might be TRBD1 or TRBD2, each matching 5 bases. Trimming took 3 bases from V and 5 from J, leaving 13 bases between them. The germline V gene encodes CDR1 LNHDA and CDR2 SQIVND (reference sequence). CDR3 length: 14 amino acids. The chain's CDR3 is CASSMRPWGETQYF. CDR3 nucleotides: TGTGCCAGTAGTATGAGGCCTTGGGGGGAGACCCAGTACTTC.

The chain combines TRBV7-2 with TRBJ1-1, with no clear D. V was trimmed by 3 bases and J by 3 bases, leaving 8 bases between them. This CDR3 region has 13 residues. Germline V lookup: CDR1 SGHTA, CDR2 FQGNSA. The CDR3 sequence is CASSLFQYTEAFF. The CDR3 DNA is TGTGCCAGCAGCTTGTTCCAGTACACTGAAGCTTTCTTT.

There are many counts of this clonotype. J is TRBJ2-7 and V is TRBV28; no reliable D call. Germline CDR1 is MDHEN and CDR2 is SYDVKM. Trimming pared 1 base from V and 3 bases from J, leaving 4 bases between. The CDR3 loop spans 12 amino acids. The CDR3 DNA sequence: TGTGCCAGCAGTTTATTGGGCTACGAGCAGTACTTC. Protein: CASSLLGYEQYF.

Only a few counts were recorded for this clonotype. CDR3 sequence: CSATLHEQYF. The CDR3 DNA reads TGCAGTGCTACTTTACACGAGCAGTACTTC. The chain employs TRBV20-1 and TRBJ2-7; D is unclear. This CDR3 is 10 amino acids long. The V and J ends lost 4 bases and 5 bases respectively, with 6 bases between them. Per the germline V gene, CDR1 is DFQATT and CDR2 is SNEGSKA (reference sequence).

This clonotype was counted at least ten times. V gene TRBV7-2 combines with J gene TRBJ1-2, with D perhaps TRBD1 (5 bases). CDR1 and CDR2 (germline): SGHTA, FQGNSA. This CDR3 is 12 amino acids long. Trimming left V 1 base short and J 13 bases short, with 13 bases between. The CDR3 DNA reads TGTGCCAGCAGCTTAGACCCCAGGGTTCCCACCTTC. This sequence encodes CASSLDPRVPTF.

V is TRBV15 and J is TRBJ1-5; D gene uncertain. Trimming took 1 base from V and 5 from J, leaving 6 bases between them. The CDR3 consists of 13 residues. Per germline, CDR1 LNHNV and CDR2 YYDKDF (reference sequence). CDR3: CATSRGVDQPQHF. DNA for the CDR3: TGTGCCACCAGCAGAGGGGTGGATCAGCCCCAGCATTTT.

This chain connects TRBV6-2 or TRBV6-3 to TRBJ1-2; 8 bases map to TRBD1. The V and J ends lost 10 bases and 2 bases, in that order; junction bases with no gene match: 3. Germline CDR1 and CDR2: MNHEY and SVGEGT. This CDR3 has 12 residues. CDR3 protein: CATWTGNYGYTF. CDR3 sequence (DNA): TGTGCCACCTGGACAGGGAACTATGGCTACACCTTC.

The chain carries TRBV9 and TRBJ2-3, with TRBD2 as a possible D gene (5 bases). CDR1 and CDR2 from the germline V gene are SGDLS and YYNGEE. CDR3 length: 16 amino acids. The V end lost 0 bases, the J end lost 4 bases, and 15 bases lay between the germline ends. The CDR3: CASSVAASGMADTQYF. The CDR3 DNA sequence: TGTGCCAGCAGCGTAGCGGCATCGGGAATGGCAGATACGCAGTATTTT.

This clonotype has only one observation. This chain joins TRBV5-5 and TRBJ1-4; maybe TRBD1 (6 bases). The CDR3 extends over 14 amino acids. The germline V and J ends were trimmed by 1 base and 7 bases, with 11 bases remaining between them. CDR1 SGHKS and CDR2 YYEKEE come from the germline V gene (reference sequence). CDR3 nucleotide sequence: TGTGCCAGCAGCTTGATGGGGGCCGGTGAAAAACTGTTTTTT. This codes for CASSLMGAGEKLFF.

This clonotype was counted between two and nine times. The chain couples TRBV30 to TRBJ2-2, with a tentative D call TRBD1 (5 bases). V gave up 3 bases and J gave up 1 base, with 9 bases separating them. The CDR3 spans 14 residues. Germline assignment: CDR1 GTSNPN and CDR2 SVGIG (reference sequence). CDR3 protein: CAWRGQRNTGELFF. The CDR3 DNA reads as TGTGCCTGGAGGGGGCAGCGGAACACCGGGGAGCTGTTTTTT.

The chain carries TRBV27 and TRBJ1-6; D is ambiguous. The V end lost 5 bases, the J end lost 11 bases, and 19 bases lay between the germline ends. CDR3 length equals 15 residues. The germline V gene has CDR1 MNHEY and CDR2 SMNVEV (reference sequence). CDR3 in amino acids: CASSAVMGYSAPLHF. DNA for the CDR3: TGTGCCAGCAGTGCGGTAATGGGATACTCTGCACCCCTCCACTTT.

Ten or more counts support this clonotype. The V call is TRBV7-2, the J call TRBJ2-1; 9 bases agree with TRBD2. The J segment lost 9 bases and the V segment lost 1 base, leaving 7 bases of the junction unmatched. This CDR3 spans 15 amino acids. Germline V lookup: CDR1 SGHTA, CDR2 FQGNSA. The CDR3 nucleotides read TGTGCCAGCAGCTTAGAACCCCAGCGGGAGGCTGAGCAGTTCTTC. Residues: CASSLEPQREAEQFF.

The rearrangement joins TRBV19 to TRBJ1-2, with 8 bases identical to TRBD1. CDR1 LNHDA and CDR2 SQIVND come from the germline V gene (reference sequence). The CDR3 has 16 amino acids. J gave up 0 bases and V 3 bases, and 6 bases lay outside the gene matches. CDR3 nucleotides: TGTGCCAGTAGTATTGGACAGGGATCCACTAACTATGGCTACACCTTC. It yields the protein CASSIGQGSTNYGYTF.

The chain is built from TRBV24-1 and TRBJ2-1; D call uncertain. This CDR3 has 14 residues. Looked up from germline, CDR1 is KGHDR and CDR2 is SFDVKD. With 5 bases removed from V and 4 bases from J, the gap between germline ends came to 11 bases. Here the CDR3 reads CATSGWSDYNEQFF. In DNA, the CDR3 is TGTGCCACCAGTGGTTGGAGTGATTACAATGAGCAGTTCTTC.